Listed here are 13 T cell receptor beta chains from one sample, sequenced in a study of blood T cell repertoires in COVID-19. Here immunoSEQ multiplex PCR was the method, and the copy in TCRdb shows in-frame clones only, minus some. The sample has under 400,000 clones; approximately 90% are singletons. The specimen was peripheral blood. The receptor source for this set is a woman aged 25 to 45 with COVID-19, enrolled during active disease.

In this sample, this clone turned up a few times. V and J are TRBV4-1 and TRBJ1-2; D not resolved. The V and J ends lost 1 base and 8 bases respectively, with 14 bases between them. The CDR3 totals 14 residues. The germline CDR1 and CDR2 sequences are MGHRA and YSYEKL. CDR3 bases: TGCGCCAGCAGCCAAGTGGGCTCATTAATAGGCTACACCTTC. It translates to CASSQVGSLIGYTF.

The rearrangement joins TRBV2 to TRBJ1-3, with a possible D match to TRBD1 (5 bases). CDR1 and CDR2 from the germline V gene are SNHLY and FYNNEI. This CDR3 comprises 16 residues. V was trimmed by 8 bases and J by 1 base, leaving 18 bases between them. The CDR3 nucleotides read TGTGCCAGCCGGGGGTTAACAGAACTATCTGGAAACACCATATATTTT. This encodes CASRGLTELSGNTIYF. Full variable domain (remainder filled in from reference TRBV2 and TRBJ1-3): EPEVTQTPSHQVTQMGQEVILRCVPISNHLYFYWYRQILGQKVEFLVSFYNNEISEKSEIFDDQFSVERPDGSNFTLKIRSTKLEDSAMYFCASRGLTELSGNTIYFGEGSWLTVV.

The CDR3 DNA sequence: TGCAGCGTTGAGCCGACAGGTTGGAACACTGAAGCTTTCTTT. Translated: CSVEPTGWNTEAFF. The chain is built from TRBV29-1 and TRBJ1-1; the D gene is possibly TRBD1 (6 bases). V was clipped by 3 bases and J by 1 base, with 12 bases between them. The germline CDR1 and CDR2 sequences are SQVTM and ANQGSEA. This CDR3 is 14 amino acids long.

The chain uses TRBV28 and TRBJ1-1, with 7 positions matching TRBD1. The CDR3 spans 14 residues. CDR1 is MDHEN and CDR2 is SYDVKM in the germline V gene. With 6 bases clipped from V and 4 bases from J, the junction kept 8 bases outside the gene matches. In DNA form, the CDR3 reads TGTGCCAGCAGCCTGACAGGGTTGGCCACTGAAGCTTTCTTT. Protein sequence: CASSLTGLATEAFF.

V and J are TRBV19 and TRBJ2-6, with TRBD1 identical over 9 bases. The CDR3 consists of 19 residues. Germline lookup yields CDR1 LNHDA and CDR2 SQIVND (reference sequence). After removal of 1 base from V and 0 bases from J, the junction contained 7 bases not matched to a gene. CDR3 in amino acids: CASSIAPGQGYSGANVLTF. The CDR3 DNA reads TGTGCCAGTAGTATAGCCCCGGGACAGGGTTACTCTGGGGCCAACGTCCTGACTTTC.

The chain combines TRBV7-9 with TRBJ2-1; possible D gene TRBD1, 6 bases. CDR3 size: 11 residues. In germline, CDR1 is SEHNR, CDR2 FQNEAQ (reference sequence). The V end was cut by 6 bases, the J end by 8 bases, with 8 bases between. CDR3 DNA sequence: TGTGCCAGCAGTTACAGGGATGAGCAGTTCTTC. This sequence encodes CASSYRDEQFF.

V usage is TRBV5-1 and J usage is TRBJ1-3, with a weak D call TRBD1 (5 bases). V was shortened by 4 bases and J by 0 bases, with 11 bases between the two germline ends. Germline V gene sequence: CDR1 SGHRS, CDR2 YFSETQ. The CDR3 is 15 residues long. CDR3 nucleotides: TGCGCCAGCAGCCCGGGGGTTTACTCTGGAAACACCATATATTTT. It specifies CASSPGVYSGNTIYF.

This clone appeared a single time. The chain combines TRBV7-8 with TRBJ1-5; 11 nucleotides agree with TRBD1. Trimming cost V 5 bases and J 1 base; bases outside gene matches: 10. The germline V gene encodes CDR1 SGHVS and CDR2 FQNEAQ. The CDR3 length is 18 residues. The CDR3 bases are TGTGCCAGCAGCCGGGGGACAGGGGGTAAGGGAAGCAATCAGCCCCAGCATTTT. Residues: CASSRGTGGKGSNQPQHF.

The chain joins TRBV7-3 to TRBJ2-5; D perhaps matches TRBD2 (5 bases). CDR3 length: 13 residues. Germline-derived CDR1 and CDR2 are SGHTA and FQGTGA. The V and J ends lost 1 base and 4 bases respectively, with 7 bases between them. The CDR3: CASSLNSGETQYF. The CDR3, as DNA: TGTGCCAGCAGCTTAAACAGCGGAGAGACCCAGTACTTC. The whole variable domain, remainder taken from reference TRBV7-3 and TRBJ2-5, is GAGVSQTPSNKVTEKGKYVELRCDPISGHTALYWYRQSLGQGPEFLIYFQGTGAADDSGLPNDRFFAVRPEGSVSTLKIQRTERGDSAVYLCASSLNSGETQYFGPGTRLLVL.

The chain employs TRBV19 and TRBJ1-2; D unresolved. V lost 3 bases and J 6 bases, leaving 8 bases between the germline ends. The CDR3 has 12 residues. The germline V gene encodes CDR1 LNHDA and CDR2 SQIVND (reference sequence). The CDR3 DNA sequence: TGTGCCAGTAGTATGAGGGTCGATGGCTACACCTTC. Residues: CASSMRVDGYTF.

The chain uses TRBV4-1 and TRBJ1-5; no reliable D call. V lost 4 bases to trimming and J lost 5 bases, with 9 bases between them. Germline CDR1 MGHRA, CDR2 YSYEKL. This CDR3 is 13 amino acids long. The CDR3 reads CASSPQVYQPQHF. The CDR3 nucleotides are TGCGCCAGCAGCCCCCAGGTTTATCAGCCCCAGCATTTT.

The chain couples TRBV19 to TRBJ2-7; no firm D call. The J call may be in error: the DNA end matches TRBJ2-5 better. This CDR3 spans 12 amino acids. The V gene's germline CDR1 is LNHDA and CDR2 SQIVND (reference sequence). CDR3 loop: CASRNYQETQYF. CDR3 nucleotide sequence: TGTGCCAGCCGAAACTACCAAGAGACCCAGTACTTC.

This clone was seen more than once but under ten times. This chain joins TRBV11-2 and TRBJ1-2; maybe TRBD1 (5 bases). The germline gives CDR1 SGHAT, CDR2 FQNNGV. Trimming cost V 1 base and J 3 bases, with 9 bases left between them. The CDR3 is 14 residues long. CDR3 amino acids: CASSLGGTYYGYTF. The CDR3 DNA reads TGTGCCAGCAGCTTAGGGGGCACCTACTATGGCTACACCTTC. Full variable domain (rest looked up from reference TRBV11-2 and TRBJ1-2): EAGVAQSPRYKIIEKRQSVAFWCNPISGHATLYWYQQILGQGPKLLIQFQNNGVVDDSQLPKDRFSAERLKGVDSTLKIQPAKLEDSAVYLCASSLGGTYYGYTFGSGTRLTVV.